The rows below give T cell receptor beta chains drawn from one sample of a study of shared clonotypes between healthy human individuals. Sequencing was performed with immunoSEQ multiplex PCR; in TCRdb, only in-frame clones are kept and a portion is missing. Of roughly 770,000 clones listed, just over 95% are singletons. Sequencing used naive CD8+ T cells sorted from blood. These receptors originate from a man aged 25-45 years in good health. The CDR3 runs from the conserved cysteine through the conserved F or W. Fields, in order: CDR3 length, V gene, CDR3 protein.

10,TRBV7-8,CASGFNEQFF
13,TRBV27,CASSLSRGNEQFF
15,TRBV7-2,CASSFPISYTGELFF
16,TRBV18,CASSPTRTRVNNEQFF
14,TRBV9,CASSASGGLYEQYF
15,TRBV19,CASSIFPSANYGYTF
14,TRBV29-1,CSVGDYVSTGELFF
19,TRBV27,CASSTRRLTSGSSRDTQYF
14,TRBV19,CASGPGQGVYEQYF
16,TRBV7-9,CATRGVEYANTGELFF
15,TRBV27,CASLPFSGPTDTQYF
16,TRBV27,CASSLGTASSYNEQFF
14,TRBV27,CASSRGSYTGELFF
16,TRBV5-6,CASSLAQGLSTDTQYF
17,TRBV10-3,CAISDPQEKTFTDEQYF
14,TRBV9,CASSVGQGVNEQFF
14,TRBV7-2,CASSFVTGQYGYTF
15,TRBV27,CASGTGAPMNTEAFF
15,TRBV27,CASSLSPGSNQPQHF
14,TRBV7-9,CASSGGLTPGEQYF
14,TRBV18,CASSPLDTVNEQFF
17,TRBV5-4,CASSFLSGGPGGETQYF
14,TRBV6-5,CASSSEREVHEQYF
15,TRBV5-1,CASSLTGTNYNEQFF
16,TRBV7-8,CASSPRRTKVQETQYF
14,TRBV28,CASSFDRDNQPQHF
17,TRBV7-2,CASSTTFRDRGRNIQYF
17,TRBV28,CASSWPPDRGGFYEQYF
13,TRBV27,CASSLTGHRELFF
15,TRBV27,CASSSRLAGGLVQFF
12,TRBV7-9,CASSQALGPQHF
15,TRBV14,CASSQTGTGRNEQFF
14,TRBV15,CATSRGEGEEKLFF
15,TRBV5-5,CASSPSVGSNQPQHF
15,TRBV28,CASGETSGHYNEQFF
15,TRBV27,CASSLAGNPLYEQYF
14,TRBV7-6,CASSDVGGINEQFF
15,TRBV7-2,CASSSIVTGRDTQYF
13,TRBV5-4,CASSLANQETQYF
15,TRBV28,CASSYSGDSYYEQYF
17,TRBV4-1,CASSHEPGTSSNQPQHF
17,TRBV6-1,CASSESGGQMSKYEQYF
15,TRBV11-2,CASSLPGGNTGELFF
20,TRBV5-8,CASSLTGIGRGPQENTEAFF